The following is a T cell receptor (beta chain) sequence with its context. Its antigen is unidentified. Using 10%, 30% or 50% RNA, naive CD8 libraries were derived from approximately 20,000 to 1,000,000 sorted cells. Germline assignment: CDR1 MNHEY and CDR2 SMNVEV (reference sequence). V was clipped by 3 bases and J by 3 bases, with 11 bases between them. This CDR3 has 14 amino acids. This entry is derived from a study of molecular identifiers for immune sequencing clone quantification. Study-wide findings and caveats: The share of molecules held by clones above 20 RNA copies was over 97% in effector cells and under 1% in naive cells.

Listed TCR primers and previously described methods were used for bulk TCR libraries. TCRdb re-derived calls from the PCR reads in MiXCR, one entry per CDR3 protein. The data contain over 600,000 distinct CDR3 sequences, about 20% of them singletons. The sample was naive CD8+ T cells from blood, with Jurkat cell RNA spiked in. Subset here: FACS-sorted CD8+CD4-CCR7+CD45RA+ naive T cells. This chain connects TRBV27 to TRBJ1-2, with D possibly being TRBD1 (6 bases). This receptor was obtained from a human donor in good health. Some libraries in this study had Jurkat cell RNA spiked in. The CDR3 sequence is CASSLRGAYYGYTF. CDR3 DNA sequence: TGTGCCAGCAGTTTGCGGGGGGCGTACTATGGCTACACCTTC.